These 5 T cell receptor beta chains were all obtained from the same sample, sequenced in a study of graft-versus-host responses after intestinal transplantation. The repertoire was sequenced with immunoSEQ multiplex PCR; TCRdb's copy has only in-frame clones and lacks some. This table has under 100,000 clones, about four fifths appearing once. No antigen has been assigned to these receptors. The starting material was unstimulated CD4+ T cells sorted from spleen or lymph node cells, obtained before intestinal transplant. These receptors came from a human donor who received an intestinal transplant.

The chain combines TRBV5-1 with TRBJ1-4; D gene uncertain. The CDR3 contains 14 residues. Germline values: CDR1 SGHRS, CDR2 YFSETQ. V was cut by 4 bases and J by 3 bases, with 10 bases left in between. The CDR3 is CASSRAAANEKLFF. In DNA form, the CDR3 reads TGCGCCAGCAGCCGCGCTGCGGCTAATGAAAAACTGTTTTTT. Full variable domain (outside the CDR3, taken from reference TRBV5-1 and TRBJ1-4): KAGVTQTPRYLIKTRGQQVTLSCSPISGHRSVSWYQQTPGQGLQFLFEYFSETQRNKGNFPGRFSGRQFSNSRSEMNVSTLELGDSALYLCASSRAAANEKLFFGSGTQLSVL.

The J gene is TRBJ1-4, the V gene TRBV2; D is possibly TRBD1 (5 bases). CDR1 and CDR2 from the germline V gene are SNHLY and FYNNEI. There are 12 residues in the CDR3. The CDR3 spells CAGRVSNEKLFF. Here the CDR3 DNA reads TGTGCAGGCAGGGTATCGAATGAAAAACTGTTTTTT.

Only one count was recorded for this clone. The chain uses TRBV11-1 and TRBJ2-1; TRBD2 matches at 8 bases. V dropped 5 bases and J dropped 0; count of bases not matched to a gene: 6. CDR1 and CDR2 (germline): SGHAT, FQDESV (reference sequence). CDR3 length: 16 residues. The CDR3 DNA follows: TGTGCCAGCAGCAAAGGGACTAGTAGCTCCTACAATGAGCAGTTCTTC. Amino acid sequence: CASSKGTSSSYNEQFF.

V is TRBV6-5 and J is TRBJ2-1; 7 bases line up with TRBD2. The V and J ends lost 0 bases and 10 bases, in that order; junction bases with no gene match: 6. CDR3 size: 14 residues. Germline V gene data show CDR1 as MNHEY and CDR2 as SVGAGI. The CDR3 coding sequence is TGTGCCAGCAGTTACTCGACGCGGGAGTCGGAGCAGTTCTTC. The encoded protein is CASSYSTRESEQFF.

This clone showed up just a few times. The CDR3 reads CASSSTGLDGYTF. The CDR3 nucleotides read TGTGCCAGCTCTTCCACAGGGCTGGATGGCTACACCTTC. V gene TRBV28 combines with J gene TRBJ1-2, with D perhaps matching TRBD1 (6 bases). This CDR3 comprises 13 residues. The V gene lost 8 bases and the J gene lost 6 bases, with 16 bases spanning the gap. The V gene's germline CDR1 is MDHEN and CDR2 SYDVKM.